This T cell receptor (beta chain) was sequenced for a study of blood T cell repertoires in COVID-19. The CDR3 contains 13 residues. The germline V gene has CDR1 SGHAT and CDR2 FQNNGV. With 5 bases removed from V and 9 bases from J, the gap between germline ends came to 14 bases. TCRdb's table, derived via immunoSEQ multiplex PCR, lists solely in-frame clones and lacks some. The profile covers about 55,000 clones, with approximately 85% appearing a single time and about 12% taken by the ten largest. This chain uses TRBV11-2 with TRBJ1-5; D uncertain. The sequence was collected from a human donor in a cohort sampled during active COVID-19. Sequencing input: peripheral blood. CDR3 nucleotides: TGTGCCAGCAGCCTGGAGGGCATCGCGCCCCAGCATTTT. Protein product: CASSLEGIAPQHF. The full variable domain, in which reference TRBV11-2 and TRBJ1-5 provide the parts outside the CDR3, is EAGVAQSPRYKIIEKRQSVAFWCNPISGHATLYWYQQILGQGPKLLIQFQNNGVVDDSQLPKDRFSAERLKGVDSTLKIQPAKLEDSAVYLCASSLEGIAPQHFGDGTRLSIL.